Presented here are 14 T cell receptor beta chains from one specimen sequenced in a study of T cell responses to AZD1222 COVID-19 vaccine. Method: immunoSEQ multiplex PCR; TCRdb's copy keeps in-frame clones and lacks some. This table has about 140,000 clones, 92% appearing once. Sequences were derived from peripheral blood, sampled on day 0 of AZD1222 vaccination. These receptors were collected from an adult in good health.

The chain joins TRBV5-1 to TRBJ1-5, with D unclear. CDR3 length: 15 amino acids. Germline assignment: CDR1 SGHRS and CDR2 YFSETQ. V lost 0 bases to trimming and J lost 1 base, with 8 bases between them. CDR3 amino acids: CASSLAGRSNQPQHF. DNA of the CDR3: TGCGCCAGCAGCTTGGCTGGCCGGAGCAATCAGCCCCAGCATTTT.

The chain has TRBV11-2 and TRBJ1-5; D remains unclear. There are 13 residues in the CDR3. The V end was cut by 1 base, the J end by 8 bases, with 9 bases between. CDR1 SGHAT and CDR2 FQNNGV come from the germline V gene. The CDR3: CASSLVLGEPQHF. CDR3 in DNA: TGTGCCAGCAGCTTAGTCCTCGGTGAGCCCCAGCATTTT.

The chain employs TRBV19 and TRBJ1-1; 10 positions agree with TRBD1. Trimming took 5 bases from V and 5 from J; bases not matched to a gene: 8. The CDR3 extends over 15 amino acids. Per germline, CDR1 LNHDA and CDR2 SQIVND (reference sequence). The DNA for the CDR3 is TGTGCCAGTAGTCCACGACAGGGGGCAAGGACTGAAGCTTTCTTT. This translates into CASSPRQGARTEAFF.

The chain employs TRBV5-1 and TRBJ1-3; D ambiguous. The CDR3 is 15 amino acids. The germline V gene encodes CDR1 SGHRS and CDR2 YFSETQ. Trimming stripped 0 bases from V and 0 bases from J, with 7 bases between. In DNA, the CDR3 is TGCGCCAGCAGCTTGGCCGCGGGCTCTGGAAACACCATATATTTT. This translates into CASSLAAGSGNTIYF.

The chain uses TRBV6-2 or TRBV6-3 and TRBJ2-1; 9 positions match TRBD2. Germline loops: CDR1 MNHEY, CDR2 SVGEGT. J gave up 4 bases and V 6 bases, and 10 bases lay outside the gene matches. CDR3 length equals 16 residues. The CDR3 DNA reads as TGTGCCAGCAGCCTAATACCGGGACTAGCATACAATGAGCAGTTCTTC. Residues: CASSLIPGLAYNEQFF.

On this clone itself: The sample contains more than one DNA sequence encoding this CDR3. The chain uses TRBV20-1 and TRBJ2-1; tentatively, D is TRBD2 (6 bases). The CDR3 contains 14 residues. Germline V gene sequence: CDR1 DFQATT, CDR2 SNEGSKA (reference sequence). The V end lost 3 bases, the J end lost 2 bases, and 11 bases lay between the germline ends. Written as DNA, the CDR3 is TGCAGTGCTAGTTCCGCGGGACCCTACAATGAGCAGTTCTTC. It encodes CSASSAGPYNEQFF.

This clone was detected once. The rearrangement uses TRBV20-1 and TRBJ2-1, with D hard to call. The germline V gene encodes CDR1 DFQATT and CDR2 SNEGSKA (reference sequence). The CDR3 sequence is 16 residues long. Trimming removed 3 bases at V and 6 bases at J, with 21 bases between. The CDR3 here is CSASGKLTGFGNEQFF. The CDR3 DNA reads as TGCAGTGCTAGTGGCAAGTTAACTGGTTTTGGCAATGAGCAGTTCTTC.

The chain recombines TRBV19 with TRBJ1-4; D ambiguous. Trimming cost V 5 bases and J 0 bases, with 10 bases left between them. The CDR3 loop spans 15 amino acids. Per germline, CDR1 LNHDA and CDR2 SQIVND (reference sequence). For the CDR3, the DNA is TGTGCCAGTAGTGCTCAACTTGCAACTAATGAAAAACTGTTTTTT. Translation: CASSAQLATNEKLFF.

The rearrangement links TRBV12-5 to TRBJ2-5; 8 bases agree with TRBD2. This CDR3 is 16 amino acids long. The trim removed 0 bases at V and 5 bases at J, leaving 8 bases unmatched. The germline CDR1 and CDR2 sequences are LGHNT and FRNRAP. The CDR3 protein is CASGLVLSGSRETQYF. The CDR3 DNA reads as TGTGCTAGTGGTTTGGTACTAAGCGGGAGTAGGGAGACCCAGTACTTC.

The chain joins TRBV3-1 (or the pseudogene TRBV3-2) to TRBJ2-3, with a weak D call TRBD2 (6 bases). Germline loops: CDR1 LGHDT, CDR2 YNNKEL (reference sequence). Trimming left V 3 bases short and J 6 bases short, with 16 bases between. CDR3 length equals 15 residues. The CDR3, as DNA: TGTGCCAGCAGCCAGGGACTCGTCGTCGGTGATACGCAGTATTTT. Residues: CASSQGLVVGDTQYF.

This clone was observed a single time. The V and J genes are TRBV6-1 and TRBJ1-3; 9 nucleotides agree with TRBD1. CDR1 is MNHNS, CDR2 SASEGT, per germline. J gave up 1 base and V 4 bases, and 5 bases lay outside the gene matches. The CDR3 sequence is 16 residues long. The CDR3 bases are TGTGCCAGCAGTGCGGGGACAGGGCTATCTGGAAACACCATATATTTT. Translating gives CASSAGTGLSGNTIYF.

This clone has a handful of counts. The chain links TRBV5-4 to TRBJ1-2, with D possibly TRBD1 on 6 matching bases. The germline V gene has CDR1 SGHNT and CDR2 YYREEE (reference sequence). Trimming pared 0 bases from V and 4 bases from J, leaving 16 bases between. The CDR3 contains 16 residues. CDR3 residues: CASSLGTGQLVYGYTF. In DNA, the CDR3 is TGTGCCAGCAGCTTGGGGACCGGACAGTTAGTCTATGGCTACACCTTC.

The V call is TRBV19, the J call TRBJ1-4; D is unresolved. Per germline, CDR1 LNHDA and CDR2 SQIVND (reference sequence). The V end was cut by 2 bases, the J end by 0 bases, with 7 bases between. This CDR3 has 15 residues. CDR3 in amino acids: CASSIMPTTNEKLFF. In nucleotides, the CDR3 is TGTGCCAGTAGTATAATGCCGACAACTAATGAAAAACTGTTTTTT.

The rearrangement links TRBV29-1 to TRBJ1-3, with 8 bases lining up with TRBD1. Unmatched junction bases numbered 14, after V lost 8 bases and J lost 2 bases. Germline loops: CDR1 SQVTM, CDR2 ANQGSEA. This CDR3 is built from 16 residues. The CDR3 is CSIYVDRGSAGNTIYF. In nucleotides, the CDR3 is TGCAGCATCTACGTTGACAGGGGCTCAGCTGGAAACACCATATATTTT.